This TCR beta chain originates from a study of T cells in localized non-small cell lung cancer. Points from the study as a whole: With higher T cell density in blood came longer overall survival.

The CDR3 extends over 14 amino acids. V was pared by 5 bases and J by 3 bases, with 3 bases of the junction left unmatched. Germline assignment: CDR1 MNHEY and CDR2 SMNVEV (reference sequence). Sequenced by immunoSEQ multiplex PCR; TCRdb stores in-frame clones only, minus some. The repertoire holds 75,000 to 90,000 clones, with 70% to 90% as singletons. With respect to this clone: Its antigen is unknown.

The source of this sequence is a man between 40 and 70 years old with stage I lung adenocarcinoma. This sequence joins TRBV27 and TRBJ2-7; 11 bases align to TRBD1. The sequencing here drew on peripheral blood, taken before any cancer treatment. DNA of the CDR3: TGTGCCAGCAGTCCGGGACAGGGGGTCTACGAGCAGTACTTC. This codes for CASSPGQGVYEQYF.